This T cell receptor beta chain emerged from a study of blood T cells in healthy people across ages. Findings and limits, study-wide: Any changes in expanded clonotypes were possibly confounded, as donor CMV status remained unknown.

CDR3 length: 13 amino acids. CDR1 is SGHTA and CDR2 is FQGNSA in the germline V gene. For this clonotype: Its antigen is as yet unknown.

Approximately 10 milliliters was the volume of peripheral blood drawn from each donor. Isolation of PBMCs gave at least 7 million cells per sample. For the second PCR, which ran for about 6 to 11 cycles, a sample-barcoded 5' primer and a J-beta primer mix were used. Each cDNA molecule was tagged by a template-switch adaptor that had 12 random nucleotides. From the 5' RACE reads, TCRdb called clonotypes with MiXCR, one entry per CDR3 protein. Among about 680,000 distinct CDR3 sequences listed, roughly 49% were seen once. This chain uses TRBV7-2 with TRBJ2-5; TRBD1 might be the D (6 bases). The J call may be wrong; the DNA end is better matched by TRBJ2-7. The TCR comes from a woman aged 55-69 years in good health. Material: blood. DNA of the CDR3: TGTGCCAGCGGCTGGGAACAGGGCTACGAGCAGTACTTC. It encodes CASGWEQGYEQYF.